The 16 T cell receptor beta chains presented below share a single source sample, sequenced in a study of control samples from healthy donors and cancer patients. The data were produced by immunoSEQ multiplex PCR, yet TCRdb's version contains in-frame clones alone and is incomplete. The sample yields 40,000 to 65,000 clones, about 85% seen once. The material sequenced was PBMCs. These receptor sequences come from a man in his 60s with head and neck cancer.

This chain uses TRBV7-2 with TRBJ1-2; 7 nucleotides agree with TRBD1. The germline gives CDR1 SGHTA, CDR2 FQGNSA. V lost 5 bases, J lost 8 bases, and 8 bases stayed unmatched. The CDR3 loop spans 13 amino acids. The CDR3 reads CASSQTGLGGYTF. CDR3 in DNA: TGTGCCAGCAGCCAGACAGGGTTAGGGGGCTACACCTTC.

This chain uses TRBV5-1 with TRBJ2-1, with TRBD1 identical over 7 bases. This CDR3 region has 15 residues. CDR1 and CDR2 (germline): SGHRS, YFSETQ. With V trimmed by 2 bases and J by 8 bases, 10 bases remained unmatched. The CDR3 sequence is CASSFQRPQGDEQFF. CDR3 in DNA: TGCGCCAGCAGCTTCCAACGACCTCAGGGGGATGAGCAGTTCTTC.

The J gene is TRBJ1-6, the V gene TRBV7-2, with TRBD1 matching 8 bases. V shed 5 bases and J 5 bases; nucleotides not matched to a gene: 11. The CDR3 sequence is 17 residues long. Germline CDR1 and CDR2: SGHTA and FQGNSA. This CDR3 is CASSVGQGGPHNSPLHF. In DNA form, the CDR3 reads TGTGCCAGCAGCGTAGGACAGGGAGGGCCTCATAATTCACCCCTCCACTTT.

This rearrangement joins TRBV5-1 to TRBJ2-7; no reliable D call. The CDR3 consists of 13 residues. The germline gives CDR1 SGHRS, CDR2 YFSETQ. V gave up 0 bases and J gave up 3 bases, with 7 bases separating them. Written as DNA, the CDR3 is TGCGCCAGCAGCTTGGACAGACACTACGAGCAGTACTTC. Its protein is CASSLDRHYEQYF.

The chain recombines TRBV5-8 with TRBJ1-2; 8 nucleotides agree with TRBD1. The CDR3 contains 14 residues. V lost 4 bases and J lost 3; bases outside the gene matches: 5. CDR1 is SGHTS, CDR2 YDEGEE, per germline. CDR3: CASSPTGAYYGYTF. The CDR3 DNA sequence: TGTGCCAGCAGCCCGACAGGGGCTTACTATGGCTACACCTTC.

The rearrangement uses TRBV23-1 and TRBJ1-4; possibly TRBD1 for D (5 bases). TRBV23-1 is an open reading frame, and its role is uncertain. This CDR3 spans 10 amino acids. V was shortened by 8 bases and J by 13 bases, with 11 bases between the two germline ends. CDR3 sequence (DNA): TGCGCCAGCGGAACAGGTAGACTGTTTTTT. The encoded protein is CASGTGRLFF.

V is TRBV7-2 and J is TRBJ1-4; D not certain. With 5 bases removed from V and 4 bases from J, the gap between germline ends came to 14 bases. The CDR3 runs 15 residues. Germline CDR1 SGHTA, CDR2 FQGNSA. CDR3 loop: CASSRLYGVNEKLFF. In DNA, the CDR3 is TGTGCCAGCAGCCGCCTCTACGGGGTTAATGAAAAACTGTTTTTT.

The chain employs TRBV28 and TRBJ1-2; no clear D gene. CDR3 size: 12 residues. Germline CDR1 and CDR2: MDHEN and SYDVKM. Trimming stripped 8 bases from V and 0 bases from J, with 7 bases between. CDR3 DNA: TGTGCCAGCGCGAAAACTAACTATGGCTACACCTTC. Translating it yields CASAKTNYGYTF.

Comment on this clone: Within the sample, other DNA sequences also encode this same CDR3. The V gene is TRBV2, the J gene TRBJ1-5, with TRBD1 identical over 9 bases. The V gene's germline CDR1 is SNHLY and CDR2 FYNNEI. There are 17 residues in the CDR3. J lost 7 bases, V lost 0 bases, and 10 bases had no gene match. The CDR3 region has the DNA TGTGCCAGCAGTGAAGCGGCTCCGGGACAGGGTGGCCAGCCCCAGCATTTT. It specifies CASSEAAPGQGGQPQHF. Variable domain in full (rest from reference TRBV2 and TRBJ1-5): EPEVTQTPSHQVTQMGQEVILRCVPISNHLYFYWYRQILGQKVEFLVSFYNNEISEKSEIFDDQFSVERPDGSNFTLKIRSTKLEDSAMYFCASSEAAPGQGGQPQHFGDGTRLSIL.

The chain joins TRBV3-1 (or the pseudogene TRBV3-2) to TRBJ2-1; 9 positions agree with TRBD2. Germline V gene lookup returns CDR1 LGHDT and CDR2 YNNKEL (reference sequence). The CDR3 is 20 amino acids. The V segment lost 1 base and the J segment 4 bases; nucleotides outside the gene matches: 17. CDR3 residues: CASSQVSGVAGVRTYNEQFF. For the CDR3, the DNA is TGTGCCAGCAGCCAAGTTAGTGGAGTAGCGGGAGTTCGGACATACAATGAGCAGTTCTTC.

This clone rates as medium-sized. The chain joins TRBV7-2 to TRBJ1-5; TRBD1 is a possible D gene (6 bases). CDR1 SGHTA and CDR2 FQGNSA come from the germline V gene. The CDR3 loop spans 14 amino acids. V gave up 2 bases and J gave up 7 bases, with 12 bases separating them. CDR3: CASSLYSGEQPQHF. CDR3 sequence (DNA): TGTGCCAGCAGCTTATATTCAGGGGAGCAGCCCCAGCATTTT.

The CDR3 reads CASSFPVGDEQFF. DNA for the CDR3: TGTGCCAGCAGCTTCCCCGTCGGGGATGAGCAGTTCTTC. The rearrangement links TRBV7-9 to TRBJ2-1, with D perhaps matching TRBD2 (5 bases). With 3 bases removed from V and 8 bases from J, the gap between germline ends came to 11 bases. CDR1 is SEHNR, CDR2 FQNEAQ, per germline (reference sequence). The CDR3 covers 13 residues.

This clone was counted a single time. The chain combines TRBV2 with TRBJ2-2; D might be TRBD1 (6 bases). This CDR3 comprises 18 residues. V shed 2 bases and J shed 3 bases, with 19 bases lying between them. Germline values: CDR1 SNHLY, CDR2 FYNNEI. The DNA of the CDR3 is TGTGCCAGCAGTGAACCCCAGCAGGGGCCAAAATACACCGGGGAGCTGTTTTTT. It yields the protein CASSEPQQGPKYTGELFF.

This chain's CDR3 is CASSPGHPSTDTQYF. Written as DNA, the CDR3 is TGTGCCAGCAGTCCGGGACACCCTAGCACAGATACGCAGTATTTT. The chain joins TRBV6-5 to TRBJ2-3; perhaps TRBD1 as D (6 bases). This CDR3 is built from 15 residues. V shed 5 bases and J shed 0 bases, with 12 bases lying between them. Germline V gene data show CDR1 as MNHEY and CDR2 as SVGAGI.

The chain joins TRBV6-5 to TRBJ1-4; a possible D gene is TRBD1 (5 bases). CDR3 length: 14 residues. In germline, CDR1 is MNHEY, CDR2 SVGAGI. V gave up 4 bases and J gave up 4 bases, with 10 bases separating them. The CDR3 protein is CASSLRGLNEKLFF. The CDR3 bases are TGTGCCAGCAGTTTGAGGGGACTTAATGAAAAACTGTTTTTT.

The J gene is TRBJ2-5, the V gene TRBV9; weak D call: TRBD1 (5 bases). Germline V gene data show CDR1 as SGDLS and CDR2 as YYNGEE. Deletions cut 0 bases from V and 4 bases from J, with 10 bases between. This CDR3 has 14 residues. CDR3 coding DNA: TGTGCCAGCAGCGTAGAGGGGTCGGTAGAGACCCAGTACTTC. Its translation is CASSVEGSVETQYF.